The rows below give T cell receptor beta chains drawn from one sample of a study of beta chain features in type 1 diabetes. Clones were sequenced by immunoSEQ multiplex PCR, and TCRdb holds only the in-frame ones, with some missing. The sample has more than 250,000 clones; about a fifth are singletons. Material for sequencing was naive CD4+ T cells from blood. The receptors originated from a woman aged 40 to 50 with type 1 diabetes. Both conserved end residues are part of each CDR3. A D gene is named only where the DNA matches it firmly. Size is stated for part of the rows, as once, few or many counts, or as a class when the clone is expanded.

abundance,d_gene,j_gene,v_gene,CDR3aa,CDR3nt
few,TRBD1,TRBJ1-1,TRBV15,CATSARQGVGTEAFF,TGTGCCACCAGCGCCCGACAGGGTGTGGGCACTGAAGCTTTCTTT
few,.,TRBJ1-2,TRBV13,CASSSPYGYTF,TGTGCCAGCAGTTCCCCGTATGGCTACACCTTC
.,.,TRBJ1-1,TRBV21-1,CASSEQVEAFF,TGTGCCAGCAGCGAACAGGTTGAAGCTTTCTTT
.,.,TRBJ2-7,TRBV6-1,CASSLTLWQQYF,TGTGCCAGCAGCCTTACCCTCTGGCAGCAGTACTTC
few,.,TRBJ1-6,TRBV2,CASSEARDSPLHF,TGTGCCAGCAGTGAAGCGCGTGATTCACCCCTCCACTTT
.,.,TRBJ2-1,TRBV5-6,CASSHQGSYNEQFF,TGTGCCAGCAGCCACCAGGGTTCCTACAATGAGCAGTTCTTC
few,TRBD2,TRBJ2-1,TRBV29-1,CSVVTLASGYNEQFF,TGCAGCGTTGTCACTCTGGCTAGCGGTTACAATGAGCAGTTCTTC
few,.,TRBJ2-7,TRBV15,CATSRDPGETYEQYF,TGTGCCACCAGCAGAGATCCGGGGGAAACCTACGAGCAGTACTTC
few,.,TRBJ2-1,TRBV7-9,CASSMTAYNEQFF,TGTGCCAGCAGCATGACAGCCTACAATGAGCAGTTCTTC
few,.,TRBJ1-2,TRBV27,CASSARGRGGYTF,TGTGCCAGCAGTGCAAGGGGAAGGGGGGGCTACACCTTC
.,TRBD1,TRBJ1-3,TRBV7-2,CASRQGPDSGNTIYF,TGTGCCAGTAGACAGGGTCCTGACTCTGGAAACACCATATATTTT
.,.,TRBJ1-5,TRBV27,CASSQGMGHQPQHF,TGTGCCAGCAGTCAGGGTATGGGGCATCAGCCCCAGCATTTT
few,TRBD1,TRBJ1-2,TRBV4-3,CASSQVTGGSYGYTF,TGCGCCAGCAGCCAAGTAACAGGGGGCTCCTATGGCTACACCTTC
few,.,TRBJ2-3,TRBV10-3,CAISERDFTDTQYF,TGTGCCATCAGTGAGAGGGACTTCACAGATACGCAGTATTTT
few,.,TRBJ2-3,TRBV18,CASSTPGKGADTQYF,TGTGCCAGCTCAACACCGGGCAAAGGGGCAGATACGCAGTATTTT
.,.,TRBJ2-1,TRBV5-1,CASSLGPVGSDNEQFF,TGCGCCAGCAGCTTGGGGCCAGTGGGGAGCGACAATGAGCAGTTCTTC
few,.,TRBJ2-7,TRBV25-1,CASSEYSGQGHEQYF,TGTGCCAGCAGTGAATATTCAGGGCAGGGCCACGAGCAGTACTTC
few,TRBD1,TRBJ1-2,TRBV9,CASSPGQGAYGYTF,TGTGCCAGCAGCCCCGGACAGGGGGCTTACGGCTACACCTTC
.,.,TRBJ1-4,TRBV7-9,CASSLAVDALPRYNEKLFF,TGTGCCAGCAGCTTAGCGGTTGACGCACTACCAAGGTATAATGAAAAACTGTTTTTT
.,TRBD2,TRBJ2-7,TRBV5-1,CASSINPSGSRQYF,TGCGCCAGCAGCATAAACCCTAGCGGGAGTCGGCAGTACTTC
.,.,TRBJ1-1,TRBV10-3,CAISDETGMMPPEAFF,TGTGCCATCAGTGATGAGACAGGAATGATGCCACCTGAAGCTTTCTTT
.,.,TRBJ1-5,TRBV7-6,CASSFGGPNQPQHF,TGTGCCAGCAGTTTCGGGGGGCCCAATCAGCCCCAGCATTTT
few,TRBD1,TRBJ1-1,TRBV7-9,CAGVTGTGNTEAFF,TGTGCCGGGGTGACAGGGACGGGAAACACTGAAGCTTTCTTT
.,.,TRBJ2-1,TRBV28,CASIGETRYNEQFF,TGTGCCAGCATTGGAGAAACTAGGTACAATGAGCAGTTCTTC
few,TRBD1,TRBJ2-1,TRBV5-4,CASSRTGVAYNEQFF,TGTGCCAGCAGCCGGACAGGGGTGGCGTACAATGAGCAGTTCTTC
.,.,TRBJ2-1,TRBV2,CASSEAWSSEQFF,TGTGCCAGCAGTGAAGCATGGAGCTCTGAGCAGTTCTTC
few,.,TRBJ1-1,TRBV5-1,CASSLGAGNTEAFF,TGCGCCAGCAGCTTGGGGGCGGGGAACACTGAAGCTTTCTTT
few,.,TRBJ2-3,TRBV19,CASSIGGHTDTQYF,TGTGCCAGTAGTATAGGAGGACACACAGATACGCAGTATTTT
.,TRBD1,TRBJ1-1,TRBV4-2,CASSHRDRNTEAFF,TGTGCCAGCAGCCATCGGGACAGGAACACTGAAGCTTTCTTT
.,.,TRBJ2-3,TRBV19,CASSIGGSTDTQYF,TGTGCCAGTAGCATCGGGGGATCCACAGATACGCAGTATTTT
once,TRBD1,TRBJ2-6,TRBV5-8,CASSLTGTGANVLTF,TGTGCCAGCAGCCTGACAGGGACTGGGGCCAACGTCCTGACTTTC